This T cell receptor (beta chain) emerged from a study of shared clonotypes between healthy human individuals. CDR3 length: 14 residues. Per the germline V gene, CDR1 is MNHNS and CDR2 is SASEGT. Using immunoSEQ multiplex PCR, the repertoire was profiled, and TCRdb retains in-frame clones only, with some absent. Of around 2.5 million clones listed, approximately 93% are singletons. The chain employs TRBV6-1 and TRBJ2-5; 7 nucleotides align to TRBD1. Near its end, the DNA agrees better with TRBJ2-7, so the J call may be wrong. Sequenced: naive CD4+ T cells from PBMCs. This sample's subset: CD45RA+ positively selected. The origin of this receptor is a young man in good health. Some clones in this sample may be carry-over from other donors' samples. The CDR3 region is CASERQGVSYEQYF. CDR3 sequence (DNA): TGTGCCAGCGAGCGACAGGGCGTCTCCTACGAGCAGTACTTC.